This T cell receptor (beta chain) was observed in a study of T-cell memory formation after mild COVID-19. Study observations and caveats: Whereas later expanders leaned CD4+, clones contracting day 15 to 85 showed a balanced CD4/CD8 makeup.

With regard to this clonotype: What it binds is not known.

TCRdb itself ran the 5' RACE reads through MiXCR, one entry per CDR3 protein. The table has about 390,000 distinct CDR3 sequences, 15% to 20% seen once. This CDR3 comprises 14 residues. Trimming shortened V by 3 bases and J by 2 bases, and 10 bases separated the two germline ends. The V and J genes are TRBV12-3 or TRBV12-4 and TRBJ1-1; D remains ambiguous. This clonotype originated in a man aged 18 to 29 who had mild COVID-19 (a few samples of this study predate the infection). Cell type and time point are not known. Input material: PBMCs or a T cell subset sorted from them (not recorded which). The CDR3 DNA reads TGTGCCAGCAGTTTGGCCGGAAGTAACACTGAAGCTTTCTTT. Translation: CASSLAGSNTEAFF.